This TCR beta chain was sequenced for a study of blood T cell repertoires in COVID-19. TCRdb keeps only in-frame clones here, not all; method: immunoSEQ multiplex PCR. The sample holds under 150,000 clones, more than 75% seen once. V shed 6 bases, J shed 2 bases, and the junction held 5 bases outside the gene matches. The CDR3 extends over 14 amino acids. The germline V gene encodes CDR1 MNHEY and CDR2 SVGAGI. Sequences were obtained from peripheral blood. The chain is built from TRBV6-5 and TRBJ1-2, with 8 bases aligning to TRBD1. The sequence derives from a man between 65 and 85 years old with active COVID-19. The CDR3 protein is CASRRQGLNYGYTF. DNA of the CDR3: TGTGCCAGCAGAAGACAGGGGTTAAACTATGGCTACACCTTC.